These 4 T cell receptor beta chains were all obtained from the same sample, sequenced in a study of CD8 T cells in ankylosing spondylitis. TCRdb independently ran MiXCR on the 5' RACE reads; one entry per CDR3 protein. The data show 230,000 or so distinct CDR3 sequences, 24% seen once. Sequenced material: blood, either unsorted or a sorted T cell fraction (not recorded which). All receptors derive from a male donor with ankylosing spondylitis or in good health (not recorded which).

This clonotype was seen many times. The V gene is TRBV12-3 or TRBV12-4, the J gene TRBJ2-2, with D possibly being TRBD2 (6 bases). V gave up 3 bases and J gave up 2 bases, with 13 bases separating them. The CDR3 runs 16 residues. The CDR3 DNA follows: TGTGCCAGCAGTTTCGAAACGACTAGAAACACCGGGGAGCTGTTTTTT. Translated, it gives CASSFETTRNTGELFF.

This clonotype came up a few times. The V call is TRBV12-3 or TRBV12-4, the J call TRBJ2-5; D may be TRBD2 (5 bases). This CDR3 has 13 amino acids. Trimming stripped 7 bases from V and 5 bases from J, with 14 bases between. CDR3 amino acids: CASTNTGGETQYF. The CDR3 DNA sequence: TGTGCCAGCACCAACACGGGCGGGGAGACCCAGTACTTC.

Ten or more counts support this clonotype. The chain uses TRBV6-1 and TRBJ2-2, with D possibly TRBD2 on 6 matching bases. The CDR3 has 14 amino acids. The ends were cut back, 6 bases at V and 3 bases at J, with 11 bases in the middle. Germline CDR1 reads MNHNS; CDR2 reads SASEGT. CDR3: CASRIRGYTGELFF. The CDR3 region has the DNA TGTGCCAGCAGAATCCGGGGGTACACCGGGGAGCTGTTTTTT.

This clonotype came up once. V usage is TRBV14 and J usage is TRBJ2-1; possible D gene TRBD2, 7 bases. CDR1 is SGHDN and CDR2 is FVKESK in the germline V gene. V was pared by 1 base and J by 7 bases, with 17 bases between. The CDR3 extends over 16 amino acids. The CDR3 nucleotides read TGTGCCAGCAGCCAAGCATACGGGGGGCCTAGGAATGAGCAGTTCTTC. As protein: CASSQAYGGPRNEQFF.